These T cell receptor beta chains were read from a single sample in a study of T cell repertoires in cytomegalovirus infection. TCRdb passed the reads through MiXCR, listing each CDR3 protein once. The sample lists fewer than 550,000 distinct CDR3 sequences, 26% occurring once. Sequenced: PBMCs. These receptors all stem from a human donor in good health (CMV status not recorded). Some clones in this sample may be carry-over from other donors' samples. Each CDR3 is given with its conserved first and last residue. D genes are given only for firm matches. For some rows the clone size is stated as once, few or many, or as a class when expanded; others skip it.

size	D	V	J	CDR3	DNA
NA	TRBD2	TRBV29-1	TRBJ2-3	CSLIAGGLTDTQYF	TGCAGCCTAATAGCGGGAGGGCTCACAGATACGCAGTATTTT
many	TRBD1	TRBV7-2	TRBJ1-1	CASSTVQGTEAFF	TGTGCCAGCAGCACCGTACAGGGGACTGAAGCTTTCTTT
NA	NA	TRBV12-3/TRBV12-4	TRBJ1-4	CASSPGDRLNEKLFF	TGTGCCAGCAGTCCGGGAGACCGTCTTAATGAAAAACTGTTTTTT
many	NA	TRBV7-9	TRBJ2-3	CASSSDRGSTDTQYF	TGTGCCAGCAGCTCCGACCGGGGCAGCACAGATACGCAGTATTTT
few	NA	TRBV15	TRBJ2-1	CATSRVAAYNEQFF	TGTGCCACCAGCAGAGTGGCCGCCTACAATGAGCAGTTCTTC
few	NA	TRBV7-3	TRBJ2-3	CASRDAGLSTDTQYF	TGTGCCAGCAGAGACGCGGGACTCAGCACAGATACGCAGTATTTT
NA	NA	TRBV12-3/TRBV12-4	TRBJ1-3	CASSRGLDRNTIYF	TGTGCCAGCAGCCGAGGACTAGACCGAAACACCATATATTTT
many	TRBD1	TRBV7-2	TRBJ2-1	CATTRQGQHNEQFF	TGTGCCACAACCCGCCAGGGACAGCACAATGAGCAGTTCTTC
few	NA	TRBV7-9	TRBJ2-3	CASSLGDSLRSTDTQYF	TGTGCCAGCAGCTTAGGTGATAGTTTGAGGAGTACAGATACGCAGTATTTT
NA	TRBD2	TRBV24-1	TRBJ2-1	CATSDLEQGLAGNEQFF	TGTGCCACCAGTGATTTGGAGCAGGGACTAGCGGGCAATGAGCAGTTCTTC
NA	TRBD1	TRBV27	TRBJ2-5	CASSFRQGQTQYF	TGTGCCAGCAGTTTCCGACAGGGTCAGACCCAGTACTTC
many	NA	TRBV7-2	TRBJ2-7	CASSTIPGLLYEQYF	TGTGCCAGCAGCACGATACCGGGACTCCTCTACGAGCAGTACTTC
many	NA	TRBV7-2	TRBJ1-3	CASSAPGQAGNTIYF	TGTGCCAGCAGCGCCCCCGGGCAGGCTGGAAACACCATATATTTT
NA	TRBD2	TRBV14	TRBJ2-1	CASSPRGGRSYNEQFF	TGTGCCAGCAGCCCCCGCGGCGGGAGGTCCTACAATGAGCAGTTCTTC
few	NA	TRBV5-6	TRBJ2-3	CASSLRRTQYF	TGTGCCAGCAGCTTGAGGAGGACCCAGTATTTT
NA	TRBD2	TRBV6-2/TRBV6-3	TRBJ2-3	CASGPGLRDDTQYF	TGTGCCAGCGGCCCGGGACTAAGAGACGATACGCAGTATTTT
many	NA	TRBV14	TRBJ1-1	CASSQASDRIEAFF	TGTGCCAGCAGCCAGGCTTCTGACAGGATTGAAGCTTTCTTT
NA	NA	TRBV20-1	TRBJ1-4	CSASTEKLFF	TGCAGTGCTAGTACAGAAAAACTGTTTTTT
NA	NA	TRBV20-1	TRBJ2-1	CSFFYGGGRNEQFF	TGCAGTTTCTTTTATGGGGGAGGACGCAATGAGCAGTTCTTC
few	NA	TRBV27	TRBJ1-4	CASARQVVNEKLFF	TGTGCCAGCGCAAGACAGGTAGTGAATGAAAAACTGTTTTTT
few	TRBD2	TRBV19	TRBJ2-1	CASSMGGTSQFF	TGTGCCAGTAGTATGGGCGGGACTAGCCAGTTCTTC
few	NA	TRBV10-3	TRBJ1-4	CAIRGATNEKLFF	TGTGCCATCAGAGGGGCGACTAATGAAAAACTGTTTTTT
NA	TRBD1	TRBV12-3/TRBV12-4	TRBJ1-2	CASSSGQGAIPYGYTF	TGTGCCAGCAGTTCTGGACAGGGGGCGATTCCCTATGGCTACACCTTC
many	NA	TRBV12-3/TRBV12-4	TRBJ2-3	CASRGTSTDTQYF	TGTGCCAGCAGGGGGACTAGCACAGATACGCAGTATTTT
NA	NA	TRBV29-1	TRBJ1-1	CSVEDEQYPGAFF	TGCAGCGTTGAAGATGAACAGTATCCGGGAGCTTTCTTT
NA	TRBD1	TRBV19	TRBJ2-5	CASSITGTGVETQYF	TGTGCCAGTAGTATAACCGGGACAGGGGTTGAGACCCAGTACTTC
NA	NA	TRBV5-6	TRBJ2-2	CASRRPLNTGELFF	TGTGCCAGCAGACGACCCCTTAACACCGGGGAGCTGTTTTTT